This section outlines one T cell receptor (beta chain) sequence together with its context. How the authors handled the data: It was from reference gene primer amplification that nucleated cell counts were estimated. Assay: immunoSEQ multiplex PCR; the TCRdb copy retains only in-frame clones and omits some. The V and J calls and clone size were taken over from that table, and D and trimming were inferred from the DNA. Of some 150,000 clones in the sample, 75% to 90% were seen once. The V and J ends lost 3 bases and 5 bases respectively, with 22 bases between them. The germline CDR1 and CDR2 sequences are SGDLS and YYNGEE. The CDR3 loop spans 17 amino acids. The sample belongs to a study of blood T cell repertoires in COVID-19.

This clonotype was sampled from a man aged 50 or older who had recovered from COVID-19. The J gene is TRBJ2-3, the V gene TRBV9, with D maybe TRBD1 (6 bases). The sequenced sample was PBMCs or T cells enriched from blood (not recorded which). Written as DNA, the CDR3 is TGTGCCAGCAGCGGAGAGAGACAGGTTTCCCTGGGAGATACGCAGTATTTT. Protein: CASSGERQVSLGDTQYF.